These 8 T cell receptor beta chains share one sample of origin, sequenced in a study of blood T cell repertoires in COVID-19 (dated by TCRdb to 2018 to 2020). Library creation used the immunoSEQ multiplex PCR assay. The source is immuneACCESS, and TCRdb retained only in-frame sequences with V and J called. Part of the clones is not carried over; for the studies checked, unresolved V genes explain less than half of this, and the remainder is unexplained. The sample table holds 70,000 or so clones, of which around four fifths were seen once. Together, the top ten hold about 16% of the sample. The sequenced material came from peripheral blood. These receptors were collected from a man in his fifties or sixties with COVID-19, enrolled during active disease.

This chain uses TRBV7-9 with TRBJ2-1; D perhaps matches TRBD1 (6 bases). Germline assignment: CDR1 SEHNR and CDR2 FQNEAQ (reference sequence). This CDR3 is 14 amino acids long. With 1 base removed from V and 2 bases from J, the gap between germline ends came to 6 bases. The CDR3 nucleotides are TGTGCCAGCAGCTTAGGGACAGCCTACAATGAGCAGTTCTTC. It yields the protein CASSLGTAYNEQFF. The complete variable domain, with remaining parts taken from reference TRBV7-9 and TRBJ2-1, reads DTGVSQNPRHKITKRGQNVTFRCDPISEHNRLYWYRQTLGQGPEFLTYFQNEAQLEKSRLLSDRFSAERPKGSFSTLEIQRTEQGDSAMYLCASSLGTAYNEQFFGPGTRLTVL.

This clone has more than one count but fewer than ten. The rearrangement uses TRBV11-2 and TRBJ1-1; weak D call: TRBD1 (6 bases). Germline V CDR1 and CDR2: SGHAT, FQNNGV. The CDR3 sequence is 15 residues long. Trimming shortened V by 1 base and J by 4 bases, and 13 bases separated the two germline ends. CDR3 region: CASSLVPDSSTEAFF. The CDR3 DNA reads as TGTGCCAGCAGCTTAGTACCGGACAGCAGCACTGAAGCTTTCTTT.

The chain carries TRBV28 and TRBJ1-5, with TRBD1 identical over 7 bases. The germline CDR1 and CDR2 sequences are MDHEN and SYDVKM. Losses at the gene ends were 7 bases for V and 2 bases for J; bases not matched to a gene: 5. The CDR3 runs 14 residues. The CDR3 here is CASKKGGGNQPQHF. In nucleotides, the CDR3 is TGTGCCAGCAAGAAAGGGGGCGGCAATCAGCCCCAGCATTTT.

The chain is built from TRBV3-1 (or the pseudogene TRBV3-2) and TRBJ1-1, with D maybe TRBD1 (5 bases). The germline CDR1 and CDR2 sequences are LGHDT and YNNKEL (reference sequence). This CDR3 has 11 residues. Trimming removed 8 bases from V and 5 bases from J, with 9 bases in between. CDR3 nucleotide sequence: TGTGCCAGCGGGGGGAGGACTGAAGCTTTCTTT. Protein: CASGGRTEAFF.

This clone has just a few counts. V and J are TRBV10-3 and TRBJ2-3, with 7 positions matching TRBD1. J was trimmed by 4 bases and V by 8 bases; bases with no gene match: 6. CDR1 ENHRY and CDR2 SYGVKD come from the germline V gene. CDR3 length: 13 residues. CDR3 in DNA: TGTGCCATCCAACAGGGGTTTTCAGATACGCAGTATTTT. It encodes CAIQQGFSDTQYF.

This clone was seen only a few times. The rearrangement uses TRBV11-2 and TRBJ2-2; a weak D match, TRBD1 (6 bases). V gave up 5 bases and J gave up 8 bases, with 15 bases separating them. This CDR3 has 14 residues. Germline loops: CDR1 SGHAT, CDR2 FQNNGV. DNA of the CDR3: TGTGCCAGCAGCGCTCGCGCTAGGGGGGGGGAGCTGTTTTTT. Translating gives CASSARARGGELFF.

By share, this clone counts as medium-sized. The genes are TRBV11-1 and TRBJ1-6; D call uncertain. The CDR3 runs 14 residues. Looked up from germline, CDR1 is SGHAT and CDR2 is FQDESV (reference sequence). V gave up 3 bases and J gave up 7 bases, with 10 bases separating them. CDR3 sequence: CASSFRPGNSPLHF. Here the CDR3 DNA reads TGTGCCAGCAGCTTTCGACCGGGGAATTCACCCCTCCACTTT.

The chain is built from TRBV6-6 and TRBJ2-7, with TRBD1 as a possible D gene (5 bases). Germline V gene lookup returns CDR1 MNHNY and CDR2 SVGAGI (reference sequence). This CDR3 is built from 14 residues. The V end was cut by 4 bases, the J end by 0 bases, with 10 bases between. CDR3 nucleotide sequence: TGTGCCAGCAGTTCACAGGTCCTCTCCTACGAGCAGTACTTC. Translation: CASSSQVLSYEQYF.